What follows describes a single TCR beta chain. Its specificity is not known. The germline gives CDR1 MRHNA, CDR2 SNTAGT. CDR3 length: 13 residues. Trimming removed 4 bases from V and 2 bases from J, with 7 bases in between. This entry comes from a study of post-analysis software for immune sequencing data. Overall study context: Both relapsing-remitting and secondary progressive multiple sclerosis featured among the disease courses, as did progressive-relapsing multiple sclerosis.

Study results and limitations: Strong co-clustering by F measure was seen for same-batch samples. The five TRBV segments detected at higher frequency in patients than in controls included TRBV5-6, TRBV5-1 and TRBV20-1. When compared against controls, multiple sclerosis patients showed significantly lower normalized Chao1 diversity.

TCR beta cDNA libraries had unique molecular identifiers. MiXCR was run by TCRdb on the PCR reads, yielding one entry per CDR3 protein. The data contain about 500,000 distinct CDR3 sequences, roughly 46% of them seen just once; the ten biggest clones take up 12%. The chain combines TRBV6-4 with TRBJ2-3; no definite D call. The sequencing sample was made of blood. This TCR derives from a girl aged 10 to 17 with multiple sclerosis. The CDR3 DNA is TGTGCCAGCAGTGCCTCTCACACAGATACGCAGTATTTT. This translates into CASSASHTDTQYF.